The clone carrying this TCR beta chain was seen repeatedly, ten times or more. What it recognizes is unknown. The sample belongs to a study of early T cells in non-severe SARS-CoV-2 infection. Whole-study context: Chains were not paired, and sequencing was done on bulk RNA from unsorted whole blood. Whole-study findings and limits: Matching results from VDJdb favored anti-spike CD8 responses, leaving private and CD4 specificities undetected.

The germline V gene encodes CDR1 LNHDA and CDR2 SQIVND (reference sequence). Trimming took 6 bases from V and 0 from J, leaving 8 bases between them. CDR3 length equals 14 residues. Individually, cDNA molecules had unique molecular identifiers attached to them. TCRdb reanalysed the 5' RACE reads using MiXCR and keeps one entry per CDR3 protein. This sample has tens of thousands of distinct CDR3 sequences, with around 10% found just once. The TCR sequence derives from an adult who was a healthcare worker with PCR-confirmed SARS-CoV-2 infection or an uninfected control (not recorded which). The specimen was whole blood. The chain carries TRBV19 and TRBJ1-4; possibly TRBD1 for D (5 bases). Written as DNA, the CDR3 is TGTGCCAGTAGCGCGACAGCAACTAATGAAAAACTGTTTTTT. Translating gives CASSATATNEKLFF.